This record covers a single TCR beta chain. The antigen is unknown. These data are taken from a study of CD4+ T cells in melanoma. The V end lost 3 bases, the J end lost 0 bases, and 9 bases lay between the germline ends. The germline gives CDR1 LNHDA, CDR2 SQIVND (reference sequence). The CDR3 is 15 amino acids. This table comes from immunoSEQ multiplex PCR, and its TCRdb copy is limited to in-frame clones, with some not included. The data show about 8,800 clones, roughly 80% seen once. Overall study findings and caveats: CD8+ T cell, macrophage and B cell function reportedly correlated with neoantigen-specific CD4+ T cells.

The source is a human donor with melanoma. The V call is TRBV19, the J call TRBJ1-5; D not resolved. Sequencing used cells from a culture (not recorded whether cultured in vitro). The DNA of the CDR3 is TGTGCCAGTAGTATCGGCGGGCATAGCAATCAGCCCCAGCATTTT. Residues: CASSIGGHSNQPQHF.